This is a list of T cell receptor beta chains from one sample in a study of T-cell reconstitution after alpha-beta-depleted transplantation in children. A single record per CDR3 protein comes from TCRdb applying MiXCR to the PCR reads. Here the sample spans 500,000 to 650,000 distinct CDR3 sequences, over 10% being singletons. The source was PBMCs, mostly from graft donor cells, collected 360 days after TCRalphabeta/CD19-depleted stem cell transplant. The source of these receptors is a male patient under 18 who had a stem cell transplant for acute myeloid leukemia, so the T cells may come from the graft donor. The CDR3 runs from the conserved cysteine through the conserved F or W. The D gene is left open where the match is weak. Clone size is stated in some rows and not others, as once, few, many or a class when expanded.

D gene	clone size	J gene	V gene	CDR3 DNA	CDR3 protein
NA	many	TRBJ2-2	TRBV28	TGTGCCAGTTTCCCTTGGGGACTGGACACCGGGGAGCTGTTTTTT	CASFPWGLDTGELFF
NA	few	TRBJ2-1	TRBV27	TGTGCCAGCAGATGGAGGGGGGACGCTCGGGATGAGCAGTTCTTC	CASRWRGDARDEQFF
NA	many	TRBJ1-4	TRBV6-5	TGTGCCAGCAGTTACGACAGGTTCAATGAAAAACTGTTTTTT	CASSYDRFNEKLFF
TRBD1	NA	TRBJ2-1	TRBV7-2	TGTGCCAGCAGCTTAGGGGACAGGGGGCCTTACAATGAGCAGTTCTTC	CASSLGDRGPYNEQFF
TRBD1	few	TRBJ2-7	TRBV6-2/TRBV6-3	TGTGCCAGCAGTTATAACAGGGGGCTGTTCTACGAGCAGTACTTC	CASSYNRGLFYEQYF
NA	few	TRBJ2-7	TRBV12-3/TRBV12-4	TGTGCCAGCATGGTACACACAGGTAGCTCCTACGAGCAGTACTTC	CASMVHTGSSYEQYF
NA	few	TRBJ2-5	TRBV5-1	TGCGCCAGCAGCTTGGCCGTGGGAGGAGAGACCCAGTACTTC	CASSLAVGGETQYF
TRBD1	NA	TRBJ1-3	TRBV24-1	TGTGCCACCAGTGACGGGACAGGGTTCGGAAACACCATATATTTT	CATSDGTGFGNTIYF
NA	few	TRBJ2-1	TRBV6-2/TRBV6-3	TGTGCCAGCAACCTGGGGGCGGGAGTTCCCAACCAGCAGTTCTTC	CASNLGAGVPNQQFF
TRBD2	NA	TRBJ2-1	TRBV5-6	TGTGCCAGCAGCCTAGGACTAGGGCCCTCCTATGAGCAGTTCTTC	CASSLGLGPSYEQFF
TRBD2	few	TRBJ2-5	TRBV29-1	TGCAGCTATTCCCGGGGGGAGGCGGAGACCCAGTACTTC	CSYSRGEAETQYF
TRBD1	many	TRBJ1-2	TRBV20-1	TGCAGTGCTAGAGATAGGACAGGGGCCCACTATGGCTACACCTTC	CSARDRTGAHYGYTF
TRBD2	many	TRBJ2-1	TRBV15	TGTGCCACCAGCAGAGATGGGAGGGCCCACAATGAGCAGTTCTTC	CATSRDGRAHNEQFF
NA	few	TRBJ2-1	TRBV12-3/TRBV12-4	TGTGCCAGCAGTTGGAGCCGTCAGTTCTTC	CASSWSRQFF
NA	NA	TRBJ2-2	TRBV6-4	TGTGCCAGCAGTGGCCAACTCGGACACCCACTGAACACCGGGGAGCTGTTTTTT	CASSGQLGHPLNTGELFF
TRBD2	NA	TRBJ2-1	TRBV5-1	TGCGCCAGCAGCCCTAGCGGGAGTAGGGGCAATGAGCAGTTCTTC	CASSPSGSRGNEQFF
NA	few	TRBJ2-3	TRBV30	TGTGCCTGGAGTCACGGGGATACGCAGTATTTT	CAWSHGDTQYF
NA	many	TRBJ1-4	TRBV28	TGTGCCAGCAGTTTATCCGGTAATGAAAAACTGTTTTTT	CASSLSGNEKLFF
TRBD2	NA	TRBJ2-1	TRBV6-1	TGTGCCAGCAGGAAACTAGCGGGAGGGATCAATGAGCAGTTCTTC	CASRKLAGGINEQFF
NA	NA	TRBJ2-7	TRBV10-3	TGTGCCATCAGTGACCAGATTTCCTACGAGCAGTACTTC	CAISDQISYEQYF
NA	NA	TRBJ2-5	TRBV25-1	TGTGCCAGCAGTGAAAATAAAGGGAGCCAAGAGACCCAGTACTTC	CASSENKGSQETQYF
NA	many	TRBJ2-3	TRBV4-3	TGCGCCAGCAGCCAAGAACGCCGCTTAGAGGCGCAGTATTTT	CASSQERRLEAQYF
TRBD1	NA	TRBJ2-2	TRBV24-1	TGTGCCACCAGTGATCCCGGGACAGGACTCGCCGGGGAGCTGTTTTTT	CATSDPGTGLAGELFF
NA	many	TRBJ2-2	TRBV7-2	TGTGCCAGCAGCTGGACTCGGAACACCGGGGAGCTGTTTTTT	CASSWTRNTGELFF
TRBD2	many	TRBJ2-7	TRBV7-2	TGTGCCAGCAGCTCCACTAGCGGGAGCTCCTACGAGCAGTACTTC	CASSSTSGSSYEQYF
NA	many	TRBJ2-1	TRBV5-3	TGTGCCAGAAGCTTGGTCAGGGCTAGCGAAGAGGCCTACAATGAGCAGTTCTTC	CARSLVRASEEAYNEQFF
TRBD1	few	TRBJ2-3	TRBV9	TGTGCCAGCAGCGCCCCTTGGACAGGGCCCAACCGAACGCAGTATTTT	CASSAPWTGPNRTQYF
TRBD1	many	TRBJ2-3	TRBV24-1	TGTGCCACCAGTAAGCCCGGACAGGCCATCACAGATACGCAGTATTTT	CATSKPGQAITDTQYF
TRBD1	NA	TRBJ1-1	TRBV28	TGTGCCAGCAGCCAAGGAGGGGGCGGTAACACTGAAGCTTTCTTT	CASSQGGGGNTEAFF
NA	few	TRBJ2-7	TRBV2	TGTGCCAGCAGTGATGACAGGCCCACCTACGAGCAGTACTTC	CASSDDRPTYEQYF
NA	NA	TRBJ1-2	TRBV29-1	TGCAGCGTTGAAGAGCAGAGACTGACAGACTATGGCTACACCTTC	CSVEEQRLTDYGYTF
NA	NA	TRBJ2-1	TRBV6-2/TRBV6-3	TGTGCCAGCAGTTATCAAATCCTGGGGAATGAGCAGTTCTTC	CASSYQILGNEQFF
TRBD2	few	TRBJ2-1	TRBV18	TGTGCCAGCTCACCATTAGCGGGAGGCGTCAATGAGCAGTTCTTC	CASSPLAGGVNEQFF
TRBD1	few	TRBJ2-7	TRBV12-3/TRBV12-4	TGTGCCAGCAGTCCTACCCCCACCGGGACAGGAAAAGGGTACTACGAGCAGTACTTC	CASSPTPTGTGKGYYEQYF
TRBD2	NA	TRBJ2-1	TRBV18	TGTGCCAGCTCACCAAGAGCGGGAGCCTACAATGAGCAGTTCTTC	CASSPRAGAYNEQFF
TRBD1	many	TRBJ2-3	TRBV30	TGTGCCTGGAGTCTGCCTCTGGAGACAGGGCTCCTCGCAGATACGCAGTATTTT	CAWSLPLETGLLADTQYF
NA	few	TRBJ2-7	TRBV28	TGTGCCAGCACCCCACGAGGCAGGGCCTCCTACGAGCAGTACTTC	CASTPRGRASYEQYF
TRBD2	NA	TRBJ2-7	TRBV3-1	TGTGCCAGCAGCCAAGATTGGTCGGATAGCGGGGCCTACGAGCAGTACTTC	CASSQDWSDSGAYEQYF
TRBD1	NA	TRBJ1-2	TRBV7-2	TGTGCCAGCAGCCCAGGACAGGGACGGGGCGGCTACACCTTC	CASSPGQGRGGYTF
NA	NA	TRBJ1-3	TRBV28	TGTGCCAGCAGTTTCGGAAACACCATATATTTT	CASSFGNTIYF
NA	few	TRBJ1-5	TRBV28	TGTGCCAGCAGTTTGTTCGGTGCGACGGCGAGTAATCAGCCCCAGCATTTT	CASSLFGATASNQPQHF
TRBD2	NA	TRBJ2-3	TRBV20-1	TGCAGTGCTCCCGGGACTAGCCTAAGAGATACGCAGTATTTT	CSAPGTSLRDTQYF
NA	many	TRBJ2-5	TRBV4-3	TGCGCCAGCAGCCAAGGTCAGGGCGGCCAAGAGACCCAGTACTTC	CASSQGQGGQETQYF
NA	many	TRBJ1-4	TRBV12-3/TRBV12-4	TGTGCCAGCAGTTTAATGACAGAGAATGAAAAACTGTTTTTT	CASSLMTENEKLFF
NA	NA	TRBJ1-2	TRBV29-1	TGCAGCGTTGGGGGGGACTATGGCTACACCTTC	CSVGGDYGYTF